This TCR beta chain is drawn from a study of technical replicates of blood from a handful of donors. This clone was picked up one time. TCRdb keeps only in-frame clones here, not all; method: immunoSEQ multiplex PCR. The sample yields roughly 79,000 clones, 85% to 95% seen once. CDR1 and CDR2 from the germline V gene are SNHLY and FYNNEI. The junction had 12 bases not matched to a gene; V was cut back by 2 bases and J by 6 bases. This CDR3 has 16 amino acids. Sequencing was done on a sample of T cells isolated from PBMCs. The sequence was collected from a human donor in good health. The chain recombines TRBV2 with TRBJ2-7, with 8 bases matching TRBD1. CDR3 nucleotide sequence: TGTGCCAGCAGTGAACCGCCTTGGACAGGGATAGTCGAGCAGTACTTC. This gives the protein CASSEPPWTGIVEQYF.